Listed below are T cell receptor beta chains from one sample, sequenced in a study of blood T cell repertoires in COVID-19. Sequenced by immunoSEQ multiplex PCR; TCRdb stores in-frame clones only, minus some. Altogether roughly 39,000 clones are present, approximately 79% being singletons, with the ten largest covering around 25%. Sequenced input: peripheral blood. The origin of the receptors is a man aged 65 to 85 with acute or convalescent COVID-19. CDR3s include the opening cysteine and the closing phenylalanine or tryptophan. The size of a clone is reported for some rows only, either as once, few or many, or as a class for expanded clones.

CASSLAGSGSSSGNTIYF	18	TRBJ1-3	TRBV5-1	NA
CASSLGGQLNQIPLHF	16	TRBJ1-6	TRBV5-1	NA
CASSPSGGYEQYF	13	TRBJ2-7	TRBV18	NA
CASSQRLAGGPTFYEQYF	18	TRBJ2-7	TRBV4-2	NA
CASSTWTGLREKLFF	15	TRBJ1-4	TRBV9	NA
CASRGPGQGALLAKNIQYF	19	TRBJ2-4	TRBV19	NA
CASSQGLAGADTQYF	15	TRBJ2-3	TRBV5-1	NA
CASTSRAHSLGPQHF	15	TRBJ1-5	TRBV19	NA
CASSLGGRAVSNQPQHF	17	TRBJ1-5	TRBV7-8	NA
CASSPSGSKTEQFF	14	TRBJ2-1	TRBV7-2	NA
CASTVSGTGDGKLFF	15	TRBJ1-4	TRBV7-8	NA
CSVGGTVYNEQFF	13	TRBJ2-1	TRBV29-1	NA
CASSTGQGNQPQHF	14	TRBJ1-5	TRBV5-1	NA
CASTQRTSGSFNEQFF	16	TRBJ2-1	TRBV19	NA
CATSRGQGSAGNSPLHF	17	TRBJ1-6	TRBV15	few
CATSGQGANEQYF	13	TRBJ2-7	TRBV7-9	NA
CASSPGGANTGELFF	15	TRBJ2-2	TRBV5-6	few
CAIRTGVGDTGELFF	15	TRBJ2-2	TRBV10-3	NA
CASSLTSSYNEQFF	14	TRBJ2-1	TRBV11-3	NA
CASSLGSGGWQPQHF	15	TRBJ1-5	TRBV7-8	NA
CASSVSGTSGTNEQFF	16	TRBJ2-1	TRBV9	NA
CAISDTDSYEQYF	13	TRBJ2-7	TRBV10-3	NA
CASSPDRGGDTQYF	14	TRBJ2-3	TRBV18	NA
CAITRDGQYSPLHF	14	TRBJ1-6	TRBV10-3	NA
CASSKGRTGNTEAFF	15	TRBJ1-1	TRBV21-1	NA
CASSPPTGAYGYTF	14	TRBJ1-2	TRBV7-9	NA
CASSKGQGRSYEQYF	15	TRBJ2-7	TRBV5-1	NA
CASSSSTDTQYF	12	TRBJ2-3	TRBV13	NA
CASSQAGSGPTGTDTQYF	18	TRBJ2-3	TRBV3-1/TRBV3-2	medium-sized
CASSLAGQGSNQPQHF	16	TRBJ1-5	TRBV7-2	NA
CASTVGGNTGELFF	14	TRBJ2-2	TRBV28	NA
CASSFAGGETQYF	13	TRBJ2-5	TRBV5-1	once
CASSLASGIGGELFF	15	TRBJ2-2	TRBV5-1	NA